The rows below give T cell receptor beta chains drawn from one sample of a study of T cells in Graves' hyperthyroidism and ophthalmopathy. Using its own MiXCR run on the multiplex PCR reads, TCRdb lists one record per CDR3 protein. The repertoire includes roughly 290,000 distinct CDR3 sequences, 15% to 20% of them detected once, and just over 55% sits in the top ten. What was sequenced was blood. All receptors derive from a woman in her sixties with Graves' ophthalmopathy. CDR3s include the opening cysteine and the closing phenylalanine or tryptophan. A D gene is named only where the DNA matches it firmly. The size of a clone is reported for some rows only, either as once, few or many, or as a class for expanded clones.

j_call d_call v_call clone_size cdr3_nt cdr3_aa
TRBJ2-7 - TRBV19 few TGTGCCAGTAGTAGAAGCAGACGCTACGAGCAGTACTTC CASSRSRRYEQYF
TRBJ2-2 TRBD2 TRBV20-1 few TGCAGTGCTAGAGAGGCTAGCGGGGGGCGGAACACCGGGGAGCTGTTTTTT CSAREASGGRNTGELFF
TRBJ2-1 TRBD2 TRBV11-1 many TGTGCCAGCAGCGAGGATTTTCGACTAGCGGGGACCCGCAATGAGCAGTTCTTC CASSEDFRLAGTRNEQFF
TRBJ1-5 TRBD1 TRBV6-1 - TGTGCCAGCAGAACCGGACAGGGCAATAGCAATCAGCCCCAGCATTTT CASRTGQGNSNQPQHF
TRBJ2-1 TRBD1 TRBV3-1 many TGTGCCAGCTCAGCAGGGACAGGATCATACAATGAGCAGTTCTTC CASSAGTGSYNEQFF
TRBJ2-3 - TRBV3-1 few TGTGCCAGCAGCCAAGGGGCTAACGGGGATACGCAGTATTTT CASSQGANGDTQYF
TRBJ2-3 - TRBV4-3 few TGCGCCAGCAGCCAAGATCTCAGTGGCGCACCACCTAGCACAGATACGCAGTATTTT CASSQDLSGAPPSTDTQYF
TRBJ2-2 - TRBV5-1 - TGCGCCAGCAGCTTGGTTCAGGGTTCTTCGGGGGAGCTGTTTTTT CASSLVQGSSGELFF
TRBJ1-2 - TRBV6-1 - TGTGCCAGCAGCCCAAGAGACAGACCCCGGGACACCTTC CASSPRDRPRDTF
TRBJ2-3 - TRBV20-1 few TGCAGTGCTGACCTCAGGGACAGCACAGATACGCAGTATTTT CSADLRDSTDTQYF
TRBJ1-4 - TRBV6-5 few TGTGCCAGCAGTTACGGTCGGGACGACGGTGAAAAACTGTTTTTT CASSYGRDDGEKLFF
TRBJ2-1 TRBD2 TRBV5-1 few TGCGCCAGCAGCTCCGGGACTAGCGGGCCCAGAGCGACCTCCTACAATGAGCAGTTCTTC CASSSGTSGPRATSYNEQFF
TRBJ2-7 - TRBV18 many TGTGCCAGCTCGCGTGAGGGCAGGGGGGCGTACGAGCAGTACTTC CASSREGRGAYEQYF
TRBJ2-7 TRBD1 TRBV30 many TGTGCCTGGAGGTTGACAGGGGGCGGCGAGCAGTACTTC CAWRLTGGGEQYF
TRBJ2-5 TRBD2 TRBV12-3/TRBV12-4 many TGTGCCAGCAGTTTCTCGGCGGGGGGTGAGACCCAGTACTTC CASSFSAGGETQYF
TRBJ2-6 - TRBV7-9 few TGTGCCAGCAGCAGACTGGGGGGCGTTAGCTCTGGGGCCAACGTCCTGACTTTC CASSRLGGVSSGANVLTF
TRBJ2-2 - TRBV11-2 many TGTGCCAGCAGCTTTTCGGGGACGGACACCGGGGAGCTGTTTTTT CASSFSGTDTGELFF
TRBJ2-7 - TRBV9 - TGTGCCAGCAGCGCGGACGGAAGCTCCTACGAGCAGTACTTC CASSADGSSYEQYF
TRBJ2-5 - TRBV3-1 many TGTGCCAGCAGCCGGACAGCAGAGACCCAGTACTTC CASSRTAETQYF
TRBJ2-4 TRBD1 TRBV7-2 many TGTGCCAGCAGCTACCAAAAAGGGGGCGTTTTTGGCAAAAACATTCAGTACTTC CASSYQKGGVFGKNIQYF
TRBJ1-4 - TRBV2 many TGTGCCAGCAGTCAAGCGGCCCGGGGACTGTACAACGATGAAAAACTGTTTTTT CASSQAARGLYNDEKLFF
TRBJ2-5 TRBD2 TRBV9 many TGTGCCAGCAGCCCCAGCCAGCGGGAATGGGAGACCCAGTACTTC CASSPSQREWETQYF
TRBJ1-5 - TRBV18 few TGTGCCAGCTCACCACAAGGGGCCTCGTTGGATCAGCCCCAGCATTTT CASSPQGASLDQPQHF
TRBJ1-1 - TRBV12-3/TRBV12-4 many TGTGCCAGCAGTGTCAGGGCAGAGAACACTGAAGCTTTCTTT CASSVRAENTEAFF
TRBJ2-2 - TRBV5-8 - TGTGCCAGCAGCTTGGTTAGTCCCGGGGAGCTGTTTTTT CASSLVSPGELFF
TRBJ2-7 - TRBV29-1 many TGCAGCCCTTACCTAGGGGGGGAGGGCAACTACGAGCAGTACTTC CSPYLGGEGNYEQYF
TRBJ2-5 - TRBV5-4 few TGTGCCAGCACCGTGGAACAGGCCCAAGAGACCCAGTACTTC CASTVEQAQETQYF
TRBJ1-3 - TRBV6-5 few TGTGCCAGCAGTTACGCGGGAGACTCTGGAAACACCATATATTTT CASSYAGDSGNTIYF
TRBJ2-2 - TRBV7-2 many TGTGCCAGCAGCCTACTAGGGGCCGGGGAGCTGTTTTTT CASSLLGAGELFF
TRBJ2-5 TRBD1 TRBV20-1 few TGCAGTGCTAGCCATGGGACAGGGGCACAGGAGACCCAGTACTTC CSASHGTGAQETQYF
TRBJ1-4 TRBD1 TRBV5-8 few TGTGCCACCGGGACAGGGGTCCTTAATGAAAAACTGTTTTTT CATGTGVLNEKLFF
TRBJ1-6 - TRBV13 many TGTGCCAGCAGCTTAGGGACACCCTATAATTCACCCCTCCACTTT CASSLGTPYNSPLHF
TRBJ1-1 - TRBV10-2 few TGCGCCAGCAGCGCGGCAGGCCAGGAGTTGAACACTGAAGCTTTCTTT CASSAAGQELNTEAFF
TRBJ1-2 - TRBV11-2 many TGTGCCAGCAGCTTAAATAGGGTAGCTAACTATGGCTACACCTTC CASSLNRVANYGYTF
TRBJ1-6 - TRBV6-1 few TGTGCCAGCAGTTCTGTAGCTAATTCACCCCTCCACTTT CASSSVANSPLHF
TRBJ2-3 TRBD1 TRBV20-1 few TGCAGTGCTCAGGGACAGGGGGGCACAGATACGCAGTATTTT CSAQGQGGTDTQYF
TRBJ1-1 TRBD1 TRBV19 few TGTGCCAGTAGTATAGACCCCCGGACAGGGGGGAGTGCTGAAGCTTTCTTT CASSIDPRTGGSAEAFF
TRBJ2-7 - TRBV7-6 few TGTGCCAGCAGCTTAGTGCCGAACTCCTACGAGCAGTACTTC CASSLVPNSYEQYF
TRBJ1-6 - TRBV4-3 - TGCGCCAGCGGTCGGTCAGTTTATAATTCACCCCTCCACTTT CASGRSVYNSPLHF
TRBJ2-5 - TRBV20-1 - TGCAGTGCTTTGACCGGGGCAGCGGAGACCCAGTACTTC CSALTGAAETQYF
TRBJ1-1 - TRBV6-5 many TGTGCCAGCAGTTACTTAGTGTCGGTGGACGCACAAATGAACACTGAAGCTTTCTTT CASSYLVSVDAQMNTEAFF
TRBJ2-7 - TRBV4-1 few TGCGCCAGTGCGCCTGGCGGCTCCTACGAGCAGTACTTC CASAPGGSYEQYF
TRBJ2-5 TRBD2 TRBV20-1 many TGCAGTGCCCTCCCGGCTGCGGGAGCAGAGACCCAGTACTTC CSALPAAGAETQYF
TRBJ2-1 - TRBV7-3 many TGTGCCAGCAGCCCGATGGGGAACAATGAGCAGTTCTTC CASSPMGNNEQFF